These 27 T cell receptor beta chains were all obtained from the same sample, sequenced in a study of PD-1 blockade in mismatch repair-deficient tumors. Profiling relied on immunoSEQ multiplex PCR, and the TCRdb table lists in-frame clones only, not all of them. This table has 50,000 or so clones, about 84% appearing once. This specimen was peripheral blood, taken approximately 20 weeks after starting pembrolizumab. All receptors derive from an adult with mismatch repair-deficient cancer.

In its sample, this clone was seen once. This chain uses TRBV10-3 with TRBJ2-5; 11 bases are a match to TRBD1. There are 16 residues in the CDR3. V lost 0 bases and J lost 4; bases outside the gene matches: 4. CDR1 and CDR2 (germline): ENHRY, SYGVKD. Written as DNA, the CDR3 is TGTGCCATCAGTGAGTCGAGGACAGGGGGCCCAGAGACCCAGTACTTC. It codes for CAISESRTGGPETQYF.

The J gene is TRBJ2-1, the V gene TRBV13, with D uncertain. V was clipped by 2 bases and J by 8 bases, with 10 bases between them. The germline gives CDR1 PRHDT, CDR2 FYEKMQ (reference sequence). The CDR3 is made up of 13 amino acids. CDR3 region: CASSLIAGDEQFF. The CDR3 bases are TGTGCCAGCAGCTTAATAGCTGGGGATGAGCAGTTCTTC.

CDR3 loop: CASNMGQYYGYTF. In DNA form, the CDR3 reads TGTGCCAGTAACATGGGGCAGTACTATGGCTACACCTTC. This chain joins TRBV19 and TRBJ1-2; tentative D call: TRBD1 (5 bases). Germline V CDR1 and CDR2: LNHDA, SQIVND (reference sequence). Trimming removed 7 bases at V and 3 bases at J, with 12 bases between. This CDR3 has 13 residues.

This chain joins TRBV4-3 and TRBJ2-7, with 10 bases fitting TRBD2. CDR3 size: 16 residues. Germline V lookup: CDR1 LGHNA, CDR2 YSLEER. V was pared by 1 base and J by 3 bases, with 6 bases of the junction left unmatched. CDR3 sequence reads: CASSQVKLAGRYEQYF. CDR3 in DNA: TGCGCCAGCAGCCAAGTAAAACTAGCGGGACGCTACGAGCAGTACTTC.

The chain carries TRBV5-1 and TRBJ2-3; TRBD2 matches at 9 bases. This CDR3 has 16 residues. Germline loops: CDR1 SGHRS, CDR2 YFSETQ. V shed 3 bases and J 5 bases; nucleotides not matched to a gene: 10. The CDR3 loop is CASSSSIAGAGDTQYF. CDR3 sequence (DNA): TGCGCCAGCAGCTCAAGTATAGCGGGAGCAGGAGATACGCAGTATTTT.

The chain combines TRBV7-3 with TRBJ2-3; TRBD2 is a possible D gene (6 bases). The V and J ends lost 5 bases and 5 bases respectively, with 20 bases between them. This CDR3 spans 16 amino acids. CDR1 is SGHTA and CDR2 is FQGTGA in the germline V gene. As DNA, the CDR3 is TGTGCCAGCAGCACGAACCTAGCGAGTGAGGGAGATACGCAGTATTTT. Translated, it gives CASSTNLASEGDTQYF.

In DNA form, the CDR3 reads TGTGCCAGCAGCGGTTACAGGGGGTATGGCTACACCTTC. Translating gives CASSGYRGYGYTF. The rearrangement links TRBV21-1 to TRBJ1-2; the D segment call TRBD1 is taken from the table without a DNA check. TRBV21-1 is given as a pseudogene. This CDR3 comprises 13 residues.

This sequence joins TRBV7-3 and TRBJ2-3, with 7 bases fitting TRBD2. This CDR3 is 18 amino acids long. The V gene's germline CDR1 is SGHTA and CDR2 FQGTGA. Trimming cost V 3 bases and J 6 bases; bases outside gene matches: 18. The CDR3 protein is CASSFLRGGSGAQDTQYF. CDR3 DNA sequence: TGTGCCAGCAGCTTCCTAAGGGGCGGGAGTGGGGCACAGGATACGCAGTATTTT.

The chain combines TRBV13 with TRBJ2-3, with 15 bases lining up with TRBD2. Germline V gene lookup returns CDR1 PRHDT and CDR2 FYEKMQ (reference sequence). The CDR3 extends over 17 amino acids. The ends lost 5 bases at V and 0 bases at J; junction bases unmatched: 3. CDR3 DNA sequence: TGTGCCAGCAGCCCGGGGACTAGCGGGAGGAGCACAGATACGCAGTATTTT. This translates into CASSPGTSGRSTDTQYF.

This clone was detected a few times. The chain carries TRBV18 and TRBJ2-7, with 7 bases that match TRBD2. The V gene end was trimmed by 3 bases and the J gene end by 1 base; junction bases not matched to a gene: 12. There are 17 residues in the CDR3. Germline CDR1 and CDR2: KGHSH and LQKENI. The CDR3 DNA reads TGTGCCAGCTCACCTTTCTCTTCGGGGGGACGGTCCTACGAGCAGTACTTC. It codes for CASSPFSSGGRSYEQYF.

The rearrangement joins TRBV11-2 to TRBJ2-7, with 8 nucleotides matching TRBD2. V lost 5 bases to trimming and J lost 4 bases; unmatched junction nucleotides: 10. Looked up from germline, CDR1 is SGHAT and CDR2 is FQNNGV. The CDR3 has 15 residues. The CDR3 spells CASSRTSGPGYEQYF. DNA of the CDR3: TGTGCCAGCAGCCGCACTAGCGGACCGGGGTACGAGCAGTACTTC.

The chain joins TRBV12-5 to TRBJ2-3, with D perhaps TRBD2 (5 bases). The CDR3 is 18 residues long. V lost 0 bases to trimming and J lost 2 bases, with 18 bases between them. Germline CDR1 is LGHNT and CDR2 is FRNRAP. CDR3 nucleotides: TGTGCTAGTGGTTTGGTACTCGGTCGAGGGCAGTTCACAGATACGCAGTATTTT. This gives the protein CASGLVLGRGQFTDTQYF. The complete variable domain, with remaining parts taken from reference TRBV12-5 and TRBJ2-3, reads DARVTQTPRHKVTEMGQEVTMRCQPILGHNTVFWYRQTMMQGLELLAYFRNRAPLDDSGMPKDRFSAEMPDATLATLKIQPSEPRDSAVYFCASGLVLGRGQFTDTQYFGPGTRLTVL.

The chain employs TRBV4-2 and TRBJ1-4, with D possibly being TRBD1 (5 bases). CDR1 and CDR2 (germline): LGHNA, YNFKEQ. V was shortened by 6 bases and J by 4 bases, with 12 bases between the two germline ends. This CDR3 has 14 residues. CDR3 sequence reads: CASRGTAGNEKLFF. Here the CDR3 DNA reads TGTGCCAGCAGGGGGACCGCTGGTAATGAAAAACTGTTTTTT.

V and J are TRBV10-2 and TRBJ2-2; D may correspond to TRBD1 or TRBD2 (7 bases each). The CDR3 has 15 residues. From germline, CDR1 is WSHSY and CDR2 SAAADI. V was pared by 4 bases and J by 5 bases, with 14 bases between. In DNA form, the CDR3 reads TGCGCCAGCAGTGCCAGGGGGAGGGGTACCGGGGAGCTGTTTTTT. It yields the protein CASSARGRGTGELFF.

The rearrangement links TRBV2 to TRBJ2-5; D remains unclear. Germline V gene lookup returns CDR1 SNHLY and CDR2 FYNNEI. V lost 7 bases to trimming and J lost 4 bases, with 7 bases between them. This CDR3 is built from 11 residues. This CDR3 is CASTFGETQYF. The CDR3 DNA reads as TGTGCCAGCACGTTTGGAGAGACCCAGTACTTC.

The chain's CDR3 is CASSDPGRGLTEAFF. Written as DNA, the CDR3 is TGTGCCAGCAGTGACCCGGGACGGGGTCTCACTGAAGCTTTCTTT. The chain has TRBV6-1 and TRBJ1-1, with D perhaps matching TRBD1 (5 bases). Per germline, CDR1 MNHNS and CDR2 SASEGT. V lost 3 bases and J lost 4, with 15 bases in between. This CDR3 is built from 15 residues.

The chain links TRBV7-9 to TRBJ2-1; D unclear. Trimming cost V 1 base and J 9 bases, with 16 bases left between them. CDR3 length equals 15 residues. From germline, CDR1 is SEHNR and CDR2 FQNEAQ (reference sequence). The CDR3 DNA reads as TGTGCCAGCAGCTTAGAGCGTACGCCTGGTGGTGAGCAGTTCTTC. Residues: CASSLERTPGGEQFF.

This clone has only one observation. The CDR3 is CASSLNQGASTNEKLFF. The CDR3 nucleotides read TGCGCCAGCAGCTTGAACCAGGGGGCTTCAACTAATGAAAAACTGTTTTTT. The chain uses TRBV5-1 and TRBJ1-4; 8 nucleotides agree with TRBD1. CDR3 length: 17 amino acids. Germline CDR1 is SGHRS and CDR2 is YFSETQ. V lost 1 base to trimming and J lost 0 bases; unmatched junction nucleotides: 5.

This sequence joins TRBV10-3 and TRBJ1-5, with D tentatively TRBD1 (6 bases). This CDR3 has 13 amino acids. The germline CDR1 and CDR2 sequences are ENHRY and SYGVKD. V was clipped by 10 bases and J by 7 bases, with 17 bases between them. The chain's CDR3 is CATTAGAGQPQHF. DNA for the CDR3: TGTGCCACCACCGCGGGGGCGGGCCAGCCCCAGCATTTT.

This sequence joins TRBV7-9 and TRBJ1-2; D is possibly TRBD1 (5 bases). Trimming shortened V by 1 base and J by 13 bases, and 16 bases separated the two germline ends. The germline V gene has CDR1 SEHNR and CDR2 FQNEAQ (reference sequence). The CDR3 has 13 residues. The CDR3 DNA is TGTGCCAGCAGCTTAGGGGACGGGAAACTTCGCACCTTC. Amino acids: CASSLGDGKLRTF.

CDR3 loop: CASKRQGILETQYF. In DNA form, the CDR3 reads TGTGCCAGCAAAAGACAGGGGATTCTAGAGACCCAGTACTTC. The chain employs TRBV19 and TRBJ2-5; 8 bases agree with TRBD1. In germline, CDR1 is LNHDA, CDR2 SQIVND (reference sequence). The CDR3 has 14 residues. V lost 9 bases and J lost 4; bases outside the gene matches: 10.

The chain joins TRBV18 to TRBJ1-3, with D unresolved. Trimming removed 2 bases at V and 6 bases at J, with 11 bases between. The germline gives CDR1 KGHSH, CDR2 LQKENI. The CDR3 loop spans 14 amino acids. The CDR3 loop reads CASSPGVMENTIYF. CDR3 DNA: TGTGCCAGCTCACCAGGGGTGATGGAAAACACCATATATTTT.

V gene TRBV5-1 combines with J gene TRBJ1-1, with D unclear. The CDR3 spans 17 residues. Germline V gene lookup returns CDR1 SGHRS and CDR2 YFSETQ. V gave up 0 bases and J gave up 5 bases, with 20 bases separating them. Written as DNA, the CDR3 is TGCGCCAGCAGCTTGGGAAGTTTGAGGGCCCCCGGGACTGAAGCTTTCTTT. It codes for CASSLGSLRAPGTEAFF.

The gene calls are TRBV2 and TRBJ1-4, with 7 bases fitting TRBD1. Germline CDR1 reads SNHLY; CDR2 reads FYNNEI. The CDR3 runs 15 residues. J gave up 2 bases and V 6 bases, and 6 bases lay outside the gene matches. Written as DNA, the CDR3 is TGTGCCAGCAGGACGACAGGGTCGACTAATGAAAAACTGTTTTTT. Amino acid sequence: CASRTTGSTNEKLFF.

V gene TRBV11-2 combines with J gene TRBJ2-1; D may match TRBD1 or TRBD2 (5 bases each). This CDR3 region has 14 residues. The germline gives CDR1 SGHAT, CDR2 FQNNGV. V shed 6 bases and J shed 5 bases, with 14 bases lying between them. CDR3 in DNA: TGTGCCAGCAGAAGGGACCTAGGCAACAATGAGCAGTTCTTC. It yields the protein CASRRDLGNNEQFF. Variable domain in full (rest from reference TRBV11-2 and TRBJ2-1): EAGVAQSPRYKIIEKRQSVAFWCNPISGHATLYWYQQILGQGPKLLIQFQNNGVVDDSQLPKDRFSAERLKGVDSTLKIQPAKLEDSAVYLCASRRDLGNNEQFFGPGTRLTVL.

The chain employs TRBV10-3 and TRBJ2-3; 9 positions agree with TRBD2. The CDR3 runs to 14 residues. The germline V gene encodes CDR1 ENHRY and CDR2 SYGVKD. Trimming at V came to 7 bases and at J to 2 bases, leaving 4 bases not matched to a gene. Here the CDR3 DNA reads TGTGCCATCAATATAGCGGGAGACACAGATACGCAGTATTTT. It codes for CAINIAGDTDTQYF.

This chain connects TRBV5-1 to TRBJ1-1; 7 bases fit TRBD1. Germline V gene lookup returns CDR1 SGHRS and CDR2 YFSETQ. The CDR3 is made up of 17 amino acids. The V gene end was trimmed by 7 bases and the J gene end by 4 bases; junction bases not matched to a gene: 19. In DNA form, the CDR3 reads TGCGCCAGCGGGCCCAACAGGGGCACCTCTCAAAGCACTGAAGCTTTCTTT. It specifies CASGPNRGTSQSTEAFF. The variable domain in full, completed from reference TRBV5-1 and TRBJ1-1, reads KAGVTQTPRYLIKTRGQQVTLSCSPISGHRSVSWYQQTPGQGLQFLFEYFSETQRNKGNFPGRFSGRQFSNSRSEMNVSTLELGDSALYLCASGPNRGTSQSTEAFFGQGTRLTVV.